The 26 T cell receptor beta chains below were found in one sample sequenced in a study of T cell responses to AZD1222 COVID-19 vaccine. Sequencing was performed with immunoSEQ multiplex PCR; in TCRdb, only in-frame clones are kept and a portion is missing. Of some 200,000 clones in the sample, approximately 93% were seen once. The source material was peripheral blood, sampled 28 days after the second AZD1222 dose. The origin of the receptors is an adult who received the AZD1222 COVID-19 vaccine.

The genes are TRBV6-5 and TRBJ1-1; 10 bases are a match to TRBD1. Trimming removed 9 bases from V and 4 bases from J; junction bases left unmatched: 5. The length of the CDR3 is 13 residues. CDR1 and CDR2 from the germline V gene are MNHEY and SVGAGI. DNA of the CDR3: TGTGCCAGTCAGGGACAGGGGAGCACTGAAGCTTTCTTT. Protein product: CASQGQGSTEAFF.

This chain connects TRBV5-1 to TRBJ1-1, with 9 bases aligning to TRBD1. This CDR3 is built from 13 residues. CDR1 is SGHRS, CDR2 YFSETQ, per germline. J gave up 6 bases and V 3 bases, and 3 bases lay outside the gene matches. The CDR3 DNA follows: TGCGCCAGCAGCTACCGACAGGGGGCTGAAGCTTTCTTT. It yields the protein CASSYRQGAEAFF.

This chain joins TRBV7-9 and TRBJ1-4, with a weak D call TRBD1 (5 bases). Trimming removed 1 base at V and 7 bases at J, with 10 bases between. From germline, CDR1 is SEHNR and CDR2 FQNEAQ (reference sequence). This CDR3 comprises 14 residues. Written as DNA, the CDR3 is TGTGCCAGCAGCTTAGATCTGGGGACTGAAAAACTGTTTTTT. Translating it yields CASSLDLGTEKLFF.

This rearrangement joins TRBV14 to TRBJ1-1; tentatively, D is TRBD1 (5 bases). This CDR3 region has 15 residues. Germline V gene data show CDR1 as SGHDN and CDR2 as FVKESK. V was pared by 1 base and J by 0 bases, with 9 bases between. DNA for the CDR3: TGTGCCAGCAGCCAAGGTGGGGCGATGAACACTGAAGCTTTCTTT. Amino acid sequence: CASSQGGAMNTEAFF.

The chain has TRBV5-4 and TRBJ1-2; D is unclear. Trimming stripped 2 bases from V and 2 bases from J, with 10 bases between. The germline V gene has CDR1 SGHNT and CDR2 YYREEE (reference sequence). CDR3 length: 14 amino acids. CDR3 loop: CASSFSEGNYGYTF. For the CDR3, the DNA is TGTGCCAGCAGCTTCTCCGAGGGAAACTATGGCTACACCTTC.

V gene TRBV19 combines with J gene TRBJ1-4; D is uncertain. The CDR3 has 13 residues. Looked up from germline, CDR1 is LNHDA and CDR2 is SQIVND (reference sequence). Trimming shortened V by 7 bases and J by 7 bases, and 13 bases separated the two germline ends. CDR3 residues: CASTVTPREKLFF. The CDR3 DNA sequence: TGTGCCAGTACCGTGACACCGCGTGAAAAACTGTTTTTT.

This chain uses TRBV18 with TRBJ1-2; D not resolved. Germline V gene lookup returns CDR1 KGHSH and CDR2 LQKENI. Trimming stripped 3 bases from V and 2 bases from J, with 7 bases between. This CDR3 is built from 13 residues. Here the CDR3 DNA reads TGTGCCAGCTCACCGGCCGAAAACTATGGCTACACCTTC. This translates into CASSPAENYGYTF. Full variable domain (remainder filled in from reference TRBV18 and TRBJ1-2): NAGVMQNPRHLVRRRGQEARLRCSPMKGHSHVYWYRQLPEEGLKFMVYLQKENIIDESGMPKERFSAEFPKEGPSILRIQQVVRGDSAAYFCASSPAENYGYTFGSGTRLTVV.

V and J are TRBV10-3 and TRBJ1-1; possibly TRBD1 for D (6 bases). Trimming took off 3 bases at V and 2 bases at J, with 13 bases between the two ends. In germline, CDR1 is ENHRY, CDR2 SYGVKD. CDR3 length equals 15 residues. This chain's CDR3 is CAISDRGGTNTEAFF. The CDR3, as DNA: TGTGCCATCAGTGATCGTGGGGGCACCAACACTGAAGCTTTCTTT.

Here the CDR3 DNA reads TGTGCCAGCAGCATGACCTCCGGTTCACATAGCAATCAGCCCCAGCATTTT. Its translation is CASSMTSGSHSNQPQHF. V and J are TRBV2 and TRBJ1-5; no clear D. The CDR3 runs 17 residues. The V end was cut by 6 bases, the J end by 0 bases, with 18 bases between. Per the germline V gene, CDR1 is SNHLY and CDR2 is FYNNEI.

This clone has only one observation. The J gene is TRBJ2-1, the V gene TRBV11-2, with a possible D match to TRBD1 (5 bases). Trimming stripped 2 bases from V and 1 base from J, with 9 bases between. Germline values: CDR1 SGHAT, CDR2 FQNNGV. The length of the CDR3 is 15 residues. CDR3: CASSLMQGSYNEQFF. CDR3 DNA: TGTGCCAGCAGCTTAATGCAGGGATCCTACAATGAGCAGTTCTTC.

The chain combines TRBV7-9 with TRBJ1-1; no firm D call. CDR3 length: 14 amino acids. V was shortened by 3 bases and J by 5 bases, with 13 bases between the two germline ends. The germline V gene encodes CDR1 SEHNR and CDR2 FQNEAQ (reference sequence). In DNA, the CDR3 is TGTGCCAGCAGCTTTCAAGCGAGGAAGACTGAAGCTTTCTTT. This translates into CASSFQARKTEAFF.

The V gene is TRBV11-2, the J gene TRBJ1-5, with D perhaps matching TRBD1 (5 bases). Per the germline V gene, CDR1 is SGHAT and CDR2 is FQNNGV. V was clipped by 1 base and J by 6 bases, with 16 bases between them. The length of the CDR3 is 16 residues. CDR3 residues: CASSLVHGGGAQPQHF. The CDR3, as DNA: TGTGCCAGCAGCTTAGTCCATGGCGGGGGAGCTCAGCCCCAGCATTTT.

The table lists this clone with a count of one. The chain's CDR3 is CASSVSSRKGNEQFF. In DNA, the CDR3 is TGTGCCAGCAGCGTAAGCTCTCGGAAAGGCAATGAGCAGTTCTTC. This sequence joins TRBV9 and TRBJ2-1; D is undetermined. V was shortened by 1 base and J by 6 bases, with 14 bases between the two germline ends. This CDR3 spans 15 amino acids. Germline V gene lookup returns CDR1 SGDLS and CDR2 YYNGEE.

The chain joins TRBV5-1 to TRBJ2-1; D is unclear. Between the trimmed V and J ends, which lost 0 bases and 0 bases, there was a span of 7 bases. Per the germline V gene, CDR1 is SGHRS and CDR2 is YFSETQ. The CDR3 covers 15 residues. CDR3 loop: CASSLAESSYNEQFF. CDR3 in DNA: TGCGCCAGCAGCTTGGCCGAGAGCTCCTACAATGAGCAGTTCTTC.

The gene calls are TRBV3-1 (or the pseudogene TRBV3-2) and TRBJ2-3; maybe TRBD1 (8 bases). V lost 0 bases and J lost 7, with 20 bases in between. CDR3 length equals 17 residues. CDR1 is LGHDT, CDR2 YNNKEL, per germline (reference sequence). This CDR3 reads CASSQDLSTGGGYTQYF. The CDR3 region has the DNA TGTGCCAGCAGCCAAGATCTTAGCACAGGGGGAGGGTATACGCAGTATTTT.

V is TRBV5-1 and J is TRBJ1-5, with D possibly matching TRBD1 (6 bases). This CDR3 spans 14 amino acids. The V end was cut by 0 bases, the J end by 7 bases, with 11 bases between. Germline CDR1 reads SGHRS; CDR2 reads YFSETQ. CDR3 sequence reads: CASSLAGAGQPQHF. The DNA for the CDR3 is TGCGCCAGCAGCTTGGCGGGGGCCGGACAGCCCCAGCATTTT.

The rearrangement joins TRBV4-1 to TRBJ2-7; D remains unclear. Germline CDR1 reads MGHRA; CDR2 reads YSYEKL. This CDR3 contains 12 residues. The V gene lost 3 bases and the J gene lost 4 bases, with 7 bases spanning the gap. The CDR3 region is CASSQSPYEQYF. DNA for the CDR3: TGCGCCAGCAGCCAGAGTCCTTACGAGCAGTACTTC.

V is TRBV12-5 and J is TRBJ2-2; D possibly corresponds to TRBD2 (5 bases). V lost 0 bases to trimming and J lost 6 bases, with 8 bases between them. Germline CDR1 is LGHNT and CDR2 is FRNRAP. This CDR3 region has 14 residues. The CDR3 loop is CASGLVEGAGELFF. The CDR3 DNA sequence: TGTGCTAGTGGTTTGGTAGAGGGCGCCGGGGAGCTGTTTTTT.

The chain is built from TRBV5-1 and TRBJ1-2, with no clear D. Germline CDR1 is SGHRS and CDR2 is YFSETQ. The CDR3 covers 13 residues. V gave up 5 bases and J gave up 8 bases, with 16 bases separating them. CDR3: CASRSDAEGGYTF. CDR3 nucleotide sequence: TGCGCCAGCAGATCCGACGCAGAGGGAGGCTACACCTTC.

The rearrangement uses TRBV6-5 and TRBJ2-7; D may be TRBD1 (5 bases). CDR3 length equals 11 residues. V was clipped by 10 bases and J by 3 bases, with 10 bases between them. CDR1 and CDR2 (germline): MNHEY, SVGAGI. The CDR3 loop is CATGIVYEQYF. The CDR3 DNA reads TGTGCCACAGGGATAGTCTACGAGCAGTACTTC.

The chain couples TRBV6-1 to TRBJ1-2; D might be TRBD1 (6 bases). The CDR3 totals 14 residues. V was trimmed by 0 bases and J by 4 bases, leaving 9 bases between them. Germline assignment: CDR1 MNHNS and CDR2 SASEGT. As DNA, the CDR3 is TGTGCCAGCAGTGAAGCACAGGGTGGCTATGGCTACACCTTC. Translated, it gives CASSEAQGGYGYTF.

The DNA of the CDR3 is TGTGCCAGCAGCCTCGCTCTGAACACTGAAGCTTTCTTT. Translation: CASSLALNTEAFF. The chain couples TRBV14 to TRBJ1-1; D ambiguous. The CDR3 loop spans 13 amino acids. Germline CDR1 SGHDN, CDR2 FVKESK. V gave up 4 bases and J gave up 0 bases, with 6 bases separating them.

About this clone itself: This sample also contains other DNA sequences that code for the same CDR3. This chain connects TRBV9 to TRBJ1-3; D is unresolved. The CDR3 has 14 amino acids. V lost 0 bases to trimming and J lost 0 bases, with 4 bases between them. CDR1 and CDR2 (germline): SGDLS, YYNGEE. Written as DNA, the CDR3 is TGTGCCAGCAGCGTAGCAAGCTCTGGAAACACCATATATTTT. Amino acid sequence: CASSVASSGNTIYF.

The chain is built from TRBV10-3 and TRBJ1-1; D not certain. Trimming took off 4 bases at V and 2 bases at J, with 17 bases between the two ends. Germline values: CDR1 ENHRY, CDR2 SYGVKD. CDR3 length: 16 residues. The CDR3, as DNA: TGTGCCATCAGTGCTCGCGAGGGAAGAGTCAACACTGAAGCTTTCTTT. Protein product: CAISAREGRVNTEAFF.

V is TRBV28 and J is TRBJ2-5, with D uncertain. The V gene's germline CDR1 is MDHEN and CDR2 SYDVKM. V was pared by 2 bases and J by 2 bases, with 9 bases between. The CDR3 length is 14 residues. Written as DNA, the CDR3 is TGTGCCAGCAGTTTAGTCCACCGACAAGAGACCCAGTACTTC. Translation: CASSLVHRQETQYF.

Comments on this clone: This CDR3 is also generated by other DNA sequences in the sample. This sequence joins TRBV3-1 (or the pseudogene TRBV3-2) and TRBJ2-1; 8 bases agree with TRBD2. The germline CDR1 and CDR2 sequences are LGHDT and YNNKEL (reference sequence). After removal of 1 base from V and 3 bases from J, the junction contained 2 bases not matched to a gene. CDR3 size: 15 residues. The CDR3 nucleotides are TGTGCCAGCAGCCAAGGTGCGGGGGGCTACAATGAGCAGTTCTTC. This sequence encodes CASSQGAGGYNEQFF.